This T cell receptor beta chain was obtained from a study of T cells in Graves' hyperthyroidism and ophthalmopathy. This clonotype was detected many times. Amplification of TCR beta CDR3 regions was performed using RNA transcripts as template. A first-round RT-PCR of the TCR CDR3 used the HTBI primer set. TCRdb fed the multiplex PCR reads into MiXCR, producing one record per CDR3 protein. The sample records more than 300,000 distinct CDR3 sequences, roughly 13% being singletons. V was trimmed by 6 bases and J by 14 bases, leaving 16 bases between them. The CDR3 sequence is 12 residues long. Germline V gene lookup returns CDR1 MDHEN and CDR2 SYDVKM.

Sequencing was carried out using blood. The chain uses TRBV28 and TRBJ2-2; D is undetermined. The receptor was derived from a woman in her 30s with Graves' hyperthyroidism. CDR3 sequence: CASSPTREELFF. The DNA of the CDR3 is TGTGCCAGCAGCCCCACACGAGAAGAACTGTTTTTT.